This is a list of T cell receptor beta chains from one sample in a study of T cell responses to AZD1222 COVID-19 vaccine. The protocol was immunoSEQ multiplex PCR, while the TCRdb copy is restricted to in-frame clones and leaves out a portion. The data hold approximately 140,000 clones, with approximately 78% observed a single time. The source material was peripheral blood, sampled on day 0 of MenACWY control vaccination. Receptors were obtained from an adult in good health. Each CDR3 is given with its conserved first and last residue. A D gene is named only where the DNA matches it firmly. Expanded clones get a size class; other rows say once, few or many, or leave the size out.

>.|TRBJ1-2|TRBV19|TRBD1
TGTGCCAGTGGGACAGGAGCTAGGTCCGGCTACACCTTC
CASGTGARSGYTF
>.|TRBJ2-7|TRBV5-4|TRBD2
TGTGCCAGCAGCTTGGCCGGGGGGGTAACTGGCGAGCAGTACTTC
CASSLAGGVTGEQYF
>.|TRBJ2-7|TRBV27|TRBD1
TGTGCCAGCAGTTCACGGGACAGCTACGAGCAGTACTTC
CASSSRDSYEQYF
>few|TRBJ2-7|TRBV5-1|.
TGCGCCAGCAGCCAAGCCTACGAGCAGTACTTC
CASSQAYEQYF
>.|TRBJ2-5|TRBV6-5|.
TGTGCCAGCAGTTACCAAGGGGGAGGGACCCAGTACTTC
CASSYQGGGTQYF
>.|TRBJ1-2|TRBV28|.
TGTGCCATCGGGACCTCCTATGGCTACACCTTC
CAIGTSYGYTF
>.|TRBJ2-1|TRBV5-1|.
TGCGCCAGCAGCCAACTGCCACAGGGAGGGTCCAACAATGAGCAGTTCTTC
CASSQLPQGGSNNEQFF
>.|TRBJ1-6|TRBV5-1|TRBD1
TGCGCCAGCAGCTTGGGGACAGGGAGCTCCTATAATTCACCCCTCCACTTT
CASSLGTGSSYNSPLHF
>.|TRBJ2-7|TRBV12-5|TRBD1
TGTGCTAGTGGTCTCCACAGGGGGCCGGTGGGCTACGAGCAGTACTTC
CASGLHRGPVGYEQYF
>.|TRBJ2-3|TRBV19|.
TGTGCCAGTAGTATAGTTTGGACAACAGATACGCAGTATTTT
CASSIVWTTDTQYF
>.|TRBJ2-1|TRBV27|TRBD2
TGTGCCAGCCGCGACTCGTGGGGACTAGGCCCCAATGAGCAGTTCTTC
CASRDSWGLGPNEQFF
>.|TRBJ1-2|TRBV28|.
TGTGCCATCGATAAGCCGGGGACAAAGGGGGATGGCTACACCTTC
CAIDKPGTKGDGYTF
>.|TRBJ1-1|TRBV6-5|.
TGTGCCAGCAGTACCGCTCCTTCTGAAGCTTTCTTT
CASSTAPSEAFF
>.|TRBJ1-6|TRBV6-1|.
TGTGCCAGCAGTGAGTCTCCTCCGTCCTCACCCCTCCACTTT
CASSESPPSSPLHF
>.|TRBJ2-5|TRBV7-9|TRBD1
TGTGCCAGCAGTTCTGACAGGGCCCAAGAGACCCAGTACTTC
CASSSDRAQETQYF
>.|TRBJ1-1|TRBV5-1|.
TGCGCCAGCAGCCCCGGGACGGCTAACACTGAAGCTTTCTTT
CASSPGTANTEAFF
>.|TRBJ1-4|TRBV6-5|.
TGTGCCAGCTCTCATGCCCGGGAAGGAGAAAAACTGTTTTTT
CASSHAREGEKLFF
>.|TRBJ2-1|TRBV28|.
TGTGCCAGCAGCTACTCCAGAGAAGGGGGGTTCTTC
CASSYSREGGFF
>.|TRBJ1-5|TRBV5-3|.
TGTGCCAGAAGCTGGGCGGTATGTCAGCCCCAGCATTTT
CARSWAVCQPQHF
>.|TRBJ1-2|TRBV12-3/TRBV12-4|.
TGTGCCAGCAGCTCGGGGGGCCGCGGCTACACCTTC
CASSSGGRGYTF
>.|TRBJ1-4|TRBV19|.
TGTGCCAGTACCCTGAGCGGGGTGGAAGAAAAACTGTTTTTT
CASTLSGVEEKLFF
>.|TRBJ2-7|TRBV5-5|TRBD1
TGTGCCAGCAGACCGACAGGGGGAGGGCAGTACTTC
CASRPTGGGQYF
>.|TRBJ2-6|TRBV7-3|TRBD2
TGTGCCAGCAGCCCACTGGGGGGAGGGTCTGGGGCCAACGTCCTGACTTTC
CASSPLGGGSGANVLTF
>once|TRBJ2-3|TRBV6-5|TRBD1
TGTGCCAGCAGTTACGCGGTCCAAACAGGGGGGACGCAGTATTTT
CASSYAVQTGGTQYF
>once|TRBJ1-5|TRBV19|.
TGTGCCAGTAGTATATCGGGGGGTCGTCAGCCCCAGCATTTT
CASSISGGRQPQHF
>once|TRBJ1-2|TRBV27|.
TGTGCCAGCAGCCGAGCGTCTTATGGCTACACCTTC
CASSRASYGYTF
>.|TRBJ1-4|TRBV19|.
TGTGCCAGTAGTGCGACGGCGTTTAATGAAAAACTGTTTTTT
CASSATAFNEKLFF
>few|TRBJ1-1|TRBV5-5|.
TGTGCCAGCAGCCCAGAGACTGAAGCTTTCTTT
CASSPETEAFF
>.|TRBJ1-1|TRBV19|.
TGTGCCAGTACCCCGGGGGGCAGGAGAGCTATGAACACTGAAGCTTTCTTT
CASTPGGRRAMNTEAFF
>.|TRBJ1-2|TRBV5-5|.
TGTGCCAGCAGCTTGGTCCCAACACAGGGTAACTATGGCTACACCTTC
CASSLVPTQGNYGYTF
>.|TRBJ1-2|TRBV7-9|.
TGTGCCAGCAGCCCCTCTACCCATAACTATGGCTACACCTTC
CASSPSTHNYGYTF
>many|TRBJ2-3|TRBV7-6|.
TGTGCCAGCAGCTTACTTTCCACAGATACGCAGTATTTT
CASSLLSTDTQYF
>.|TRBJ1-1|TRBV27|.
TGTGCCAGCAGTTTTCTCCCCTTATGGACCACTGAAGCTTTCTTT
CASSFLPLWTTEAFF
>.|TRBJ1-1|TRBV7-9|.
TGTGCCAGCAGCTTAGACAGCAACCGGGACACTGAAGCTTTCTTT
CASSLDSNRDTEAFF
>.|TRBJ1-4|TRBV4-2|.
TGTGCCAGCAGCCAAGCAGGGGACCCTAATGAAAAACTGTTTTTT
CASSQAGDPNEKLFF
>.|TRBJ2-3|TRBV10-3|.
TGTGCCATCAGTGCTGGGGCCAACACAGATACGCAGTATTTT
CAISAGANTDTQYF
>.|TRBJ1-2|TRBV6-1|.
TGTGCCAGCAGGGACAGTTCCTCTAACTATGGCTACACCTTC
CASRDSSSNYGYTF
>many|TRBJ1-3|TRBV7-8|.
TGTGCCAGCAGCTTAAATTCGGACAGCTTCTCTGGAAACACCATATATTTT
CASSLNSDSFSGNTIYF
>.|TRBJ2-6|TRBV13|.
TGTGCCAGCAGCTTAGTTGGCTCTGGGGCCAACGTCCTGACTTTC
CASSLVGSGANVLTF
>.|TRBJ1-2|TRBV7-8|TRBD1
TGTGCCAGCAGCCCCCACGGACAGGGGGGGGGCTATGGCTACACCTTC
CASSPHGQGGGYGYTF
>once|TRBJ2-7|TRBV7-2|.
TGTGCCAGCAGCCCCAGGGGAAACTTCTACGAGCAGTACTTC
CASSPRGNFYEQYF
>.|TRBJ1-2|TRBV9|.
TGTGCCAGCAGCCGAGGCCGGGGAGAGAGGTATGGCTACACCTTC
CASSRGRGERYGYTF
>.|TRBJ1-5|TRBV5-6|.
TGTGCCAGCAGCTCGGACAGTCAGCCCCAGCATTTT
CASSSDSQPQHF
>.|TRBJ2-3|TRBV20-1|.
TGCAGTGCCCGACAGGCAGATACGCAGTATTTT
CSARQADTQYF
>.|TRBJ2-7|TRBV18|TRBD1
TGTGCCAGCTCACTGGGGACGGGACAGGAGTACTACGAGCAGTACTTC
CASSLGTGQEYYEQYF
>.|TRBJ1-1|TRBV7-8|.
TGTGCCAGCAGCTTAGCAAAGCCCAGAGGCACTGAAGCTTTCTTT
CASSLAKPRGTEAFF
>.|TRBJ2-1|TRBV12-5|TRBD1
TGTGCTAGTGGTTTGCTTACAGGGGTTTCGCAGTTCTTC
CASGLLTGVSQFF
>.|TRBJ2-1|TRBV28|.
TGTGCCACAAGGGGGGGCAGACAGTTATACTACAATGAGCAGTTCTTC
CATRGGRQLYYNEQFF
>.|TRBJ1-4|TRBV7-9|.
TGTGCCAGCAGCTTGGTAGGCGACACGAATGAAAAACTGTTTTTT
CASSLVGDTNEKLFF
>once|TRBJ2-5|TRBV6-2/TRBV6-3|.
TGTGCCAGCAGTTATCAGCCGCTGGAGACCCAGTACTTC
CASSYQPLETQYF
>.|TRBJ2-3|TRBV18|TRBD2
TGTGCCAGCTCCCGTGTAGCGGGGGGAGACACAGATACGCAGTATTTT
CASSRVAGGDTDTQYF